What follows are 3 T cell receptor beta chains derived from one specimen sequenced in a study of T cell clusters in autoimmune cytopenias. Each sample's input was 250 ng genomic DNA, roughly 40,000 genome equivalents. One tube held mixed TRB-A and TRB-B primer pools for touch-down PCR. TCRdb reworked the multiplex PCR reads into one entry per CDR3 protein, no DNA. Its table lists thousands of distinct CDR3 sequences. The sample was peripheral blood. Source of these receptors: a human donor with an autoimmune cytopenia or autoimmune hepatitis (not recorded which).

This clonotype is labeled medium-sized based on frequency. V and J are TRBV24-1 and TRBJ2-7; the D gene TCRdb calls, TRBD1, cannot be checked with no DNA. The germline V gene encodes CDR1 KGHDR and CDR2 SFDVKD. CDR3 size: 15 residues. CDR3: CATSNSGTGGYEQYF.

This clonotype is deemed medium-sized by its frequency. This chain links TRBV5-4 with TRBJ1-4. CDR1 is SGHNT and CDR2 is YYREEE in the germline V gene (reference sequence). The CDR3 is 14 amino acids. The CDR3 loop is CASSLEQVSEKLFF.

This clonotype counts as medium-sized by frequency. The chain has TRBV27 and TRBJ2-6; the D call from TCRdb, TRBD2, cannot be confirmed without DNA. Germline V gene data show CDR1 as MNHEY and CDR2 as SMNVEV (reference sequence). The CDR3 totals 19 residues. CDR3 residues: CASSSRTSTPWKGANVLTF.